This T cell receptor beta chain came from a study of tumor and adjacent non-tumor tissue in lung cancer (dated by TCRdb to 2017 to 2018). As for the study more broadly: Patients with adenocarcinoma (about twelve), squamous cell carcinoma (2) and small cell lung cancer (1) were included in the cohort. For each patient, one tumor sample and one normal lung sample were taken, giving approximately 29 paired specimens that underwent TCRbeta CDR3 sequencing. The 15 enrolled patients, of whom around ten were men and 5 were women, were aged roughly 31 to 85 years and were diagnosed with TNM stage I to III disease. A total of fewer than 150 million productive TCRbeta reads were generated by sequencing, corresponding to an average of around 3.8 million reads per sample. The study compared bulk TCRbeta repertoires between lung tumor tissue and matched distant non-tumor lung tissue from about 14 lung cancer patients. What the authors observed across the whole study: With only roughly 14 patients in the cohort, the authors noted that larger samples and more detailed clinical data are needed. Significantly higher TCR diversity was found in younger patients, and higher tumor TCR diversity was associated with shorter overall and disease-free survival. Neither the sequencing platform nor unique molecular identifiers are mentioned in the methods. Tumor tissue showed significantly higher TCR diversity (inverse Simpson) than normal lung tissue, at about 410 vs 180 (P = 0.0075, Mann-Whitney U test). The top 100 clones made up a significantly larger cumulative share of the repertoire in normal lung than in tumor tissue. Peripheral blood was not sequenced, so blood TCRbeta repertoires were not examined in the lung cancer patients of the study.

Library creation used multiplex PCR. TCRdb records Illumina HiSeq 2500 as the sequencer. Following protocols modified from ARM-PCR, the researchers constructed TCRbeta libraries through three rounds of nested PCR with primers (Table S4). Before sequencing, PCR products of 200-500 bp were cut from the gel and purified using the QIAquick gel extraction kit. The authors' pipeline ran thus. Trimmomatic was used to clean the reads, FLASH merged the cleaned reads into complete CDR3 sequences, and MiTCR assigned the sequences to V(D)J germline segments. VDJtools was used to compute clonal diversity as the inverse Simpson's index. In-frame sequences lacking a premature stop codon were counted as productive reads. The raw public reads went through TCRdb reprocessing: fastp at Q25, MiXCR clone calling, in-frame beta chains kept. CDR3 protein duplicates are merged, each entry listing the most common genes and DNA. The V and J calls come from TCRdb's annotation, not from the publication. Counted in this sample were 40,000 or so distinct CDR3 sequences; over 55% of them appeared once. The top ten clones comprise about 50% of the sample.

RNA was isolated from bulk, unsorted tissue, and RNA quality was assessed with a NanoDrop ND-1000 and an Agilent 2100. The normal lung samples consisted of distant non-tumor tissue collected more than 3 cm from the tumor edge. The donors were newly diagnosed lung cancer patients admitted for thoracic surgery in China from August to November 2014 who had not received prior chemotherapy. Patients with previous radiotherapy or chemotherapy, or with another concurrent cancer, were excluded from the study. Surgical tissue pieces of about 1-2.1 cm3 were preserved in RNAlater solution and stored at -80 °C until use. CDR1 and CDR2, looked up from the germline V gene (reference sequence), are SEHNR and FQNEAQ. V is cut back by 4 bases and J by 7 bases, with 6 bases in the junction unmatched. The CDR3 starts with the cysteine, ends with the phenylalanine, and has 13 residues. Solely the CDR3 DNA is kept, with 39 bases framed from the first base.

As concerns this clonotype: Its antigen specificity is not known. No qualities accompany the bases; no much larger clone lies one base away.

The chain is made from TRBV7-9 and TRBJ1-2; the central 7 bases match TRBD1. This TCR was recovered from a man in his fifties or sixties with non-small cell lung cancer. The sample taken for sequencing was distant non-tumor lung tissue. The CDR3 region has the sequence CASSSEGAVGYTF. The base sequence is TGTGCCAGCAGCTCCGAGGGGGCAGTTGGCTACACCTTC.